These 9 T cell receptor beta chains originate from one sample sequenced in a study of control samples from healthy donors and cancer patients. Sequencing used immunoSEQ multiplex PCR; TCRdb keeps in-frame clones, though not all of them. The table lists roughly 120,000 clones, over 90% of them singletons. Input material: blood. Receptors were obtained from a man between 25 and 39 years old in good health.

V usage is TRBV11-2 and J usage is TRBJ2-1; unclear D gene. CDR1 and CDR2 (germline): SGHAT, FQNNGV. The V end lost 1 base, the J end lost 8 bases, and 15 bases lay between the germline ends. The CDR3 consists of 15 residues. The CDR3 region is CASSLGYSNKDEQFF. The DNA of the CDR3 is TGTGCCAGCAGCTTAGGTTACAGCAACAAGGATGAGCAGTTCTTC.

The V gene is TRBV29-1, the J gene TRBJ1-2; D not resolved. The CDR3 is made up of 14 amino acids. Germline V gene sequence: CDR1 SQVTM, CDR2 ANQGSEA. The V end lost 1 base, the J end lost 2 bases, and 11 bases lay between the germline ends. The DNA of the CDR3 is TGCAGCGTTGAAGGACAAGGCAAAAACTATGGCTACACCTTC. Encoded protein: CSVEGQGKNYGYTF.

The chain uses TRBV4-1 and TRBJ1-2, with D possibly being TRBD1 (5 bases). V was cut by 4 bases and J by 6 bases, with 15 bases left in between. The CDR3 spans 14 residues. Germline V gives CDR1 MGHRA, CDR2 YSYEKL. DNA of the CDR3: TGCGCCAGCAGCCGGGGTGGGGCGGATAATGGCTACACCTTC. Protein: CASSRGGADNGYTF.

The V and J genes are TRBV11-2 and TRBJ2-5; D gene uncertain. The germline gives CDR1 SGHAT, CDR2 FQNNGV. The V end lost 0 bases, the J end lost 1 base, and 12 bases lay between the germline ends. This CDR3 spans 16 amino acids. CDR3 nucleotide sequence: TGTGCCAGCAGCTTAGATTATGGACCGACCCAAGAGACCCAGTACTTC. This encodes CASSLDYGPTQETQYF.

The chain employs TRBV7-8 and TRBJ1-5; D ambiguous. Trimming shortened V by 3 bases and J by 5 bases, and 5 bases separated the two germline ends. This CDR3 has 12 residues. CDR1 and CDR2 from the germline V gene are SGHVS and FQNEAQ. The DNA for the CDR3 is TGTGCCAGCAGCTTCTATGATCAGCCCCAGCATTTT. Translated: CASSFYDQPQHF. Full variable domain (rest looked up from reference TRBV7-8 and TRBJ1-5): GAGVSQSPRYKVAKRGQDVALRCDPISGHVSLFWYQQALGQGPEFLTYFQNEAQLDKSGLPSDRFFAERPEGSVSTLKIQRTQQEDSAVYLCASSFYDQPQHFGDGTRLSIL.

The chain recombines TRBV10-1 with TRBJ1-2, with D unresolved. The germline V gene has CDR1 WNHNN and CDR2 SYGVQD (reference sequence). V lost 7 bases and J 7 bases, leaving 19 bases between the germline ends. This CDR3 comprises 14 residues. Written as DNA, the CDR3 is TGCGCCAGCACCTCCCCTCCGGGTACCGGTGGCTACACCTTC. Its translation is CASTSPPGTGGYTF.

The chain carries TRBV14 and TRBJ2-3; 7 positions agree with TRBD1. Germline V gives CDR1 SGHDN, CDR2 FVKESK. CDR3 length: 15 amino acids. The ends lost 4 bases at V and 1 base at J; junction bases unmatched: 5. The CDR3 here is CASSLRGLGTDTQYF. CDR3 nucleotides: TGTGCCAGCAGCCTGAGGGGGCTGGGCACAGATACGCAGTATTTT. Filled out from reference TRBV14 and TRBJ2-3, the complete variable domain reads EAGVTQFPSHSVIEKGQTVTLRCDPISGHDNLYWYRRVMGKEIKFLLHFVKESKQDESGMPNNRFLAERTGGTYSTLKVQPAELEDSGVYFCASSLRGLGTDTQYFGPGTRLTVL.

V and J are TRBV18 and TRBJ2-1; 7 bases fit TRBD1. Germline V gives CDR1 KGHSH, CDR2 LQKENI. CDR3 size: 15 residues. With 3 bases clipped from V and 4 bases from J, the junction kept 6 bases outside the gene matches. For the CDR3, the DNA is TGTGCCAGCTCACCCCGACAGGGACCGTACAATGAGCAGTTCTTC. This gives the protein CASSPRQGPYNEQFF.

The chain recombines TRBV11-2 with TRBJ2-2; D might be TRBD1 (6 bases). Germline V gives CDR1 SGHAT, CDR2 FQNNGV. Trimming pared 4 bases from V and 3 bases from J, leaving 18 bases between. This CDR3 has 17 amino acids. CDR3 residues: CASSSLVGAQDTGELFF. DNA for the CDR3: TGTGCCAGCAGCTCACTCGTGGGGGCTCAGGACACCGGGGAGCTGTTTTTT.